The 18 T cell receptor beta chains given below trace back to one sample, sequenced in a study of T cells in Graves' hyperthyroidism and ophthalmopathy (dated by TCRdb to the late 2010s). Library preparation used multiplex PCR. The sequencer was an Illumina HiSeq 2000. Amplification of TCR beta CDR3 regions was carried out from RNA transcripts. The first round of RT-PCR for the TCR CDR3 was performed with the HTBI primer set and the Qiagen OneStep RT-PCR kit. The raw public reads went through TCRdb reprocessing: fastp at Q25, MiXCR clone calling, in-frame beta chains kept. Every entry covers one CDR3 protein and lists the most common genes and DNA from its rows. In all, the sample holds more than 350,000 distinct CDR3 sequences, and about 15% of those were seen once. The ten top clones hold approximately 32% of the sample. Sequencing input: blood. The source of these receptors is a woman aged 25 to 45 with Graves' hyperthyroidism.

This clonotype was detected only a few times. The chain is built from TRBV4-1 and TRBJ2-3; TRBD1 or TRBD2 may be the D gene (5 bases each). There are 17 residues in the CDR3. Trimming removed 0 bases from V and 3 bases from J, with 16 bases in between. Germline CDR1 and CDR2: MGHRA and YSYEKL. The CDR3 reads CASSQEPTWDLTDTQYF. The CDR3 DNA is TGCGCCAGCAGCCAAGAACCTACCTGGGACCTGACAGATACGCAGTATTTT.

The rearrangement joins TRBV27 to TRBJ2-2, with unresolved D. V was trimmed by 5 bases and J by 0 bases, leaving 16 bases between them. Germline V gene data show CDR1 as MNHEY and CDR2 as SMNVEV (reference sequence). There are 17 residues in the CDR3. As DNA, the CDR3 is TGTGCCAGCAGTCTTAGGGCAGTATCGACGAACACCGGGGAGCTGTTTTTT. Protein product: CASSLRAVSTNTGELFF.

The CDR3 DNA is TGTGCCAGCAACTCGCGGGAGGATTACAATGAGCAGTTCTTC. Encoded protein: CASNSREDYNEQFF. The V call is TRBV6-1, the J call TRBJ2-1; 8 bases match TRBD2. V shed 7 bases, J shed 4 bases, and the junction held 6 bases outside the gene matches. The germline CDR1 and CDR2 sequences are MNHNS and SASEGT. This CDR3 spans 14 amino acids.

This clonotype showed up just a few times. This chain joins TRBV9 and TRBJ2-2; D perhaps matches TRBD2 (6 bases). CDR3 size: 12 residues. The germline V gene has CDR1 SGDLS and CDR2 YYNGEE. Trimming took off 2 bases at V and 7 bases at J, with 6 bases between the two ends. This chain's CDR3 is CASSVGGGELFF. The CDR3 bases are TGTGCCAGCAGCGTGGGGGGCGGGGAGCTGTTTTTT.

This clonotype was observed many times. The chain's CDR3 is CASSLTDNEQFF. The DNA of the CDR3 is TGTGCCAGCAGCTTAACAGACAATGAGCAGTTCTTC. The chain recombines TRBV11-3 with TRBJ2-1; D gene uncertain. Germline V CDR1 and CDR2: SGHNT, YENEEA. The V end was cut by 2 bases, the J end by 5 bases, with 4 bases between. The CDR3 loop spans 12 amino acids.

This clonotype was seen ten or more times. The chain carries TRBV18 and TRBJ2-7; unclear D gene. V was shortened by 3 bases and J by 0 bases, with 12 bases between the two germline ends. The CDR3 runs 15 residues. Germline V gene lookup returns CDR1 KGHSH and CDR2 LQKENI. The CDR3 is CASSPPARSSYEQYF. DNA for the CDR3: TGTGCCAGCTCACCCCCGGCCAGGAGCTCCTACGAGCAGTACTTC.

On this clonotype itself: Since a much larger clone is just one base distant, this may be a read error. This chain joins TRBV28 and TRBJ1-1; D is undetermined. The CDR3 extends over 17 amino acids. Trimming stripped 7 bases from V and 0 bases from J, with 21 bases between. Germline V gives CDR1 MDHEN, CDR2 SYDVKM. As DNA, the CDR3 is TGTGCCAGCAATGGAGTTTATCACGGAAGCTTGAACACTGAAGCTTTCTTT. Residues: CASNGVYHGSLNTEAFF.

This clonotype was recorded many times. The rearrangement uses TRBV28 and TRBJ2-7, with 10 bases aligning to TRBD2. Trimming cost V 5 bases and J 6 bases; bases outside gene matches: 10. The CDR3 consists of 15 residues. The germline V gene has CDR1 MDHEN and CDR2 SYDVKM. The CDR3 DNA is TGTGCCAGCAGTAGCGGGAGGGCCTGGAAGGTCGAGCAGTACTTC. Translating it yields CASSSGRAWKVEQYF.

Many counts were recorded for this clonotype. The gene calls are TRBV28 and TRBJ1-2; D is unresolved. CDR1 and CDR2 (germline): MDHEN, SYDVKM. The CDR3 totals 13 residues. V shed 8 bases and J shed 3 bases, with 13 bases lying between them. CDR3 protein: CASRTGYYYGYTF. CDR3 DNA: TGTGCCAGCCGAACCGGATACTACTATGGCTACACCTTC.

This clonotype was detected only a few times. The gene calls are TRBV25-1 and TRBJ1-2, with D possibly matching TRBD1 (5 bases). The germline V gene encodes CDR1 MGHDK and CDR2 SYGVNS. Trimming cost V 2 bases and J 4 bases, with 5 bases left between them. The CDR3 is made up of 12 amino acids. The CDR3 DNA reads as TGTGCCAGCAGTGAACAGGGCTATGGCTACACCTTC. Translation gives CASSEQGYGYTF.

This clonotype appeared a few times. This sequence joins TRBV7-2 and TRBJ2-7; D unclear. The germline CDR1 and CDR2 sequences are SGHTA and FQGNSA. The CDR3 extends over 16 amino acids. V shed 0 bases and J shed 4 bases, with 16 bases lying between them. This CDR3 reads CASSLASVSEGYEQYF. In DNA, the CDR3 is TGTGCCAGCAGCTTAGCCTCTGTTTCGGAAGGATACGAGCAGTACTTC.

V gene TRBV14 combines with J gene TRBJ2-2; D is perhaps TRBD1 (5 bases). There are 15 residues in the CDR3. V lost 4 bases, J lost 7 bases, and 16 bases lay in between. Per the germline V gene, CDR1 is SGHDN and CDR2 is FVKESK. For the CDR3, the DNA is TGTGCCAGCAGCCGGGCAGGGCCACTCAGCGGGGAGCTGTTTTTT. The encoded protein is CASSRAGPLSGELFF.

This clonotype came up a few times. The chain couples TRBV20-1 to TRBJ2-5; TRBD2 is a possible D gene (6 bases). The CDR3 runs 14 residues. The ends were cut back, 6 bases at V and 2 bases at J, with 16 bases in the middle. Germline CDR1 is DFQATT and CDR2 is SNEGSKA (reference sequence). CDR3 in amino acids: CSALRLDMQETQYF. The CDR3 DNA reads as TGCAGTGCCCTCCGACTAGACATGCAAGAGACCCAGTACTTC.

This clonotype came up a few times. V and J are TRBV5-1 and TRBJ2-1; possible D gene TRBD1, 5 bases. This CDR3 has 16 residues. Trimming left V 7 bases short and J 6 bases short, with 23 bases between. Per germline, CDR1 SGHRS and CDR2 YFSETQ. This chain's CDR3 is CASDPFGLGVSNEQFF. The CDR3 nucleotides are TGCGCCAGCGATCCTTTTGGTCTAGGGGTGAGCAATGAGCAGTTCTTC.

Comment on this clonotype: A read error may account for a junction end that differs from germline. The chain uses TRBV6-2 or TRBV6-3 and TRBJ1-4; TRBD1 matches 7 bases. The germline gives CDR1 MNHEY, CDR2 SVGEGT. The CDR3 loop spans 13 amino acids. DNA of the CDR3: TGTGCCTGCAGGGGGACAGTGAATGAAAAACTGTTTTTT. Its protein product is CACRGTVNEKLFF.

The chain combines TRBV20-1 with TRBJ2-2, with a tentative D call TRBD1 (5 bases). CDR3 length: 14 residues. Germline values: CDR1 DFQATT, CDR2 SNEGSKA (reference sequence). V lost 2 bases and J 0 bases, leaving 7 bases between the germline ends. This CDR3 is CSARRTSNTGELFF. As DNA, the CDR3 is TGCAGTGCTAGAAGGACATCGAACACCGGGGAGCTGTTTTTT.

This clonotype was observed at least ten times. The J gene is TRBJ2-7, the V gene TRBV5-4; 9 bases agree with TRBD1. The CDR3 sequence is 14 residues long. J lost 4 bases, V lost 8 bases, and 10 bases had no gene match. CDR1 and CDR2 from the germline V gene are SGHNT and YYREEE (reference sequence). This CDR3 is CASSVGTGTYEQYF. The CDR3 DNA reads TGTGCCAGTTCGGTCGGGACAGGGACTTACGAGCAGTACTTC.

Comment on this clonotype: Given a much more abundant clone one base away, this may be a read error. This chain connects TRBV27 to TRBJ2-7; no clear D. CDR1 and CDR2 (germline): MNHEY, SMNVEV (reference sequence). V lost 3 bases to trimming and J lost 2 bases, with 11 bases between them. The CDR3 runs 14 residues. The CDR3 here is CASSFRAVTYEQYF. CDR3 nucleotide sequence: TGTGCCAGCAGTTTTAGGGCCGTCACCTACGAGCAGTACTTC.